This paragraph reports one T cell receptor beta chain. Its antigen is undetermined. The V and J ends lost 10 bases and 5 bases respectively, with 14 bases between them. This CDR3 has 12 residues. CDR1 is ENHRY, CDR2 SYGVKD, per germline. These data originate in a study of shared clonotypes between healthy human individuals. Study at large: CD4 naive and CD4 memory each took three plates per donor, while CD8 naive took two and CD8 memory one.

Only CD45RO-negative cells positively selected for CCR7 counted as naive CD8 cells, so terminally differentiated effector memory CD45RA+ cells were excluded. Findings and caveats of the study: When naive CD4 clonotypes were compared across a handful of donors, about 4.8% were shared. Tissue TCR repertoires likely differ from these blood-only repertoires.

Under the authors' procedure: Because ImmunoSEQ provided only junction sequences with no quality scores, the filtering differed. TCRdb's table, derived via immunoSEQ multiplex PCR, lists solely in-frame clones and lacks some. The V and J calls and clone size were taken over from that table, and D and trimming were inferred from the DNA. The table shows approximately 650,000 clones, with just under 97% occurring only once. The chain is built from TRBV10-3 and TRBJ1-1; the D gene is possibly TRBD1 (5 bases). The sequencing sample was made of naive CD8+ T cells sorted from blood. The sequence was obtained from a woman aged 25 to 39 in good health. The CDR3 spells CATRDRGTEAFF. CDR3 DNA: TGTGCCACCCGGGACCGGGGGACTGAAGCTTTCTTT.